What follows are 4 T cell receptor beta chains derived from one specimen sequenced in a study of cytomegalovirus exposure and HLA in healthy donors. Clones were read by immunoSEQ multiplex PCR, and TCRdb kept only the in-frame ones, dropping some. This table has about 73,000 clones, around 90% appearing once. Sequencing was carried out using PBMCs. These receptors were obtained from a woman between 18 and 30 years old in good health and CMV-seropositive.

This clone was detected only a few times. This chain joins TRBV11-2 and TRBJ2-7, with D tentatively TRBD1 (6 bases). The germline V gene encodes CDR1 SGHAT and CDR2 FQNNGV. The V end was cut by 4 bases, the J end by 2 bases, with 12 bases between. This CDR3 is 14 amino acids long. CDR3 nucleotides: TGTGCCAGCAGCTCGATACAGGGAACCTACGAGCAGTACTTC. This gives the protein CASSSIQGTYEQYF.

This chain connects TRBV7-9 to TRBJ2-7; 7 bases fit TRBD2. J gave up 1 base and V 10 bases, and 7 bases lay outside the gene matches. The CDR3 has 13 amino acids. The germline CDR1 and CDR2 sequences are SEHNR and FQNEAQ (reference sequence). The CDR3 is CAIQRELSYEQYF. In nucleotides, the CDR3 is TGTGCCATCCAGCGGGAACTTTCCTACGAGCAGTACTTC.

The chain carries TRBV5-4 and TRBJ2-2, with D maybe TRBD2 (6 bases). The CDR3 covers 15 residues. The ends were cut back, 6 bases at V and 2 bases at J, with 14 bases in the middle. The V gene's germline CDR1 is SGHNT and CDR2 YYREEE (reference sequence). This CDR3 reads CASKSGRDNTGELFF. CDR3 DNA sequence: TGTGCCAGCAAATCCGGGCGGGATAACACCGGGGAGCTGTTTTTT.

The V and J genes are TRBV4-1 and TRBJ2-3, with D possibly being TRBD1 (6 bases). The CDR3 contains 12 residues. Trimming cost V 0 bases and J 9 bases, with 7 bases left between them. The germline CDR1 and CDR2 sequences are MGHRA and YSYEKL. The CDR3 bases are TGCGCCAGCAGCCAAGAGGGGGCCACGCAGTATTTT. Translation gives CASSQEGATQYF.